These T cell receptor beta chains were read from a single sample in a study of blood T cell repertoires in COVID-19. TCRdb's table, derived via immunoSEQ multiplex PCR, lists solely in-frame clones and lacks some. Here the sample spans 350,000 or so clones, 80% to 90% being singletons. Sequencing was performed on peripheral blood. The receptor set was obtained from a man between 25 and 39 years old with active or convalescent COVID-19. Each CDR3 is given with its conserved first and last residue. D genes are given only for firm matches. Size is omitted from some rows. Given values are once, few, many or a class for expanded clones.

V: TRBV7-8; size: few; D: .; J: TRBJ2-7; CDR3: CASSSPWGRQYEQYF; DNA: TGTGCCAGCAGCTCGCCCTGGGGCCGACAGTACGAGCAGTACTTC
V: TRBV30; size: once; D: TRBD2; J: TRBJ2-7; CDR3: CAGRRDYYEQYF; DNA: TGTGCCGGTAGAAGGGACTACTACGAGCAGTACTTC
V: TRBV15; size: once; D: .; J: TRBJ2-7; CDR3: CATSRDRGMSGPSSYEQYF; DNA: TGTGCCACCAGCAGAGATCGGGGGATGAGCGGGCCGAGCTCCTACGAGCAGTACTTC
V: TRBV6-4; size: few; D: TRBD1; J: TRBJ1-2; CDR3: CASSEEQGAGGYTF; DNA: TGTGCCAGCAGTGAGGAACAGGGGGCTGGAGGCTACACCTTC
V: TRBV11-2; size: .; D: .; J: TRBJ1-1; CDR3: CASSLSIGNTEAFF; DNA: TGTGCCAGCAGCTTAAGCATTGGTAACACTGAAGCTTTCTTT
V: TRBV9; size: .; D: TRBD1; J: TRBJ1-4; CDR3: CASSFQDRDEKLFF; DNA: TGTGCCAGCAGCTTTCAAGACAGGGACGAAAAACTGTTTTTT
V: TRBV29-1; size: .; D: TRBD2; J: TRBJ2-1; CDR3: CSAGGASGNNEQFF; DNA: TGCAGCGCGGGGGGAGCTAGCGGGAACAATGAGCAGTTCTTC
V: TRBV19; size: .; D: .; J: TRBJ1-1; CDR3: CAATRGMNTEAFF; DNA: TGTGCCGCCACCCGGGGTATGAACACTGAAGCTTTCTTT
V: TRBV5-1; size: .; D: TRBD1; J: TRBJ2-7; CDR3: CASSIGQGAREQYF; DNA: TGCGCCAGCAGCATCGGACAGGGGGCGCGTGAGCAGTACTTC
V: TRBV19; size: .; D: TRBD1; J: TRBJ2-1; CDR3: CASSPRIGGNNEQFF; DNA: TGTGCCAGTAGTCCCCGGATAGGGGGCAACAATGAGCAGTTCTTC
V: TRBV19; size: .; D: TRBD2; J: TRBJ2-1; CDR3: CASSLAEYNEQFF; DNA: TGTGCCAGTAGCCTAGCGGAGTACAATGAGCAGTTCTTC
V: TRBV7-9; size: few; D: .; J: TRBJ1-2; CDR3: CASSADSDYGYTF; DNA: TGTGCCAGCAGCGCCGACAGTGATTATGGCTACACCTTC
V: TRBV4-1; size: .; D: TRBD1; J: TRBJ2-3; CDR3: CASSSRDRDADTQYF; DNA: TGCGCCAGCAGCTCGCGGGACAGGGACGCAGATACGCAGTATTTT
V: TRBV6-2/TRBV6-3; size: .; D: .; J: TRBJ2-3; CDR3: CASSYFSGVADTQYF; DNA: TGTGCCAGCAGTTATTTTAGCGGTGTCGCAGATACGCAGTATTTT
V: TRBV29-1; size: .; D: TRBD1; J: TRBJ1-2; CDR3: CSVGRDRDGYTF; DNA: TGCAGCGTTGGTAGGGACAGGGATGGCTACACCTTC
V: TRBV6-4; size: .; D: .; J: TRBJ1-2; CDR3: CASSDGRGYGYTF; DNA: TGTGCCAGCAGTGACGGCAGGGGTTATGGCTACACCTTC